This TCR beta chain was sequenced for a study of beta chain features in type 1 diabetes. Study details: Cell yields, gender and age were comparable in patients and healthy donors. Examination spanned 100 million to 130 million sorted cells from all samples. General observations from the study: At VDJ recombination sites, type 1 diabetes patients had fewer insertions and more deleted nucleotides.

Sorting gave populations that all exceeded 95% purity. The study reverse transcribed the entire isolated RNA, so it sequenced expressed TCRB transcripts. Repertoires were generated with immunoSEQ multiplex PCR, while TCRdb's copy carries only in-frame clones and drops some. The table includes some 900,000 clones, 15% to 20% detected once. This clone was detected a few times. The antigen is undetermined. The CDR3 is 16 residues long. Germline V gene data show CDR1 as LGHNA and CDR2 as YSLEER. V dropped 6 bases and J dropped 2; count of bases not matched to a gene: 10. The TCR was taken from a woman aged 18-35 years in good health. The sample consisted of naive CD4+ T cells from blood. The chain has TRBV4-3 and TRBJ2-1, with 7 positions matching TRBD2. The CDR3 DNA reads TGCGCCAGCAGTCATAGCGGGCCGGACCCCTACAATGAGCAGTTCTTC. Protein: CASSHSGPDPYNEQFF.